Reported below is one T cell receptor (beta chain). The germline CDR1 and CDR2 sequences are SGHDT and YYEEEE. This CDR3 contains 13 residues. Trimming stripped 3 bases from V and 3 bases from J, with 7 bases between. The repertoire was sequenced with immunoSEQ multiplex PCR; TCRdb's copy has only in-frame clones and lacks some. The sample contains 250,000 to 300,000 clones, about nine tenths of which appear only once. The record originates from a study of blood T cell repertoires in COVID-19. Study context: In each case, the material was cDNA or gDNA derived from T cells, B-cell-depleted T cells, or PBMCs.

Cohort assignment relied on participant-reported clinical history. The TCR sequence derives from a woman aged 35 to 49 who had recovered from COVID-19. The V gene is TRBV5-6, the J gene TRBJ1-3; unclear D gene. What was sequenced was PBMCs or T cells enriched from blood (not recorded which). The CDR3 is CASSSLDGNTIYF. The CDR3 nucleotides are TGTGCCAGCAGCTCCCTAGATGGAAACACCATATATTTT.